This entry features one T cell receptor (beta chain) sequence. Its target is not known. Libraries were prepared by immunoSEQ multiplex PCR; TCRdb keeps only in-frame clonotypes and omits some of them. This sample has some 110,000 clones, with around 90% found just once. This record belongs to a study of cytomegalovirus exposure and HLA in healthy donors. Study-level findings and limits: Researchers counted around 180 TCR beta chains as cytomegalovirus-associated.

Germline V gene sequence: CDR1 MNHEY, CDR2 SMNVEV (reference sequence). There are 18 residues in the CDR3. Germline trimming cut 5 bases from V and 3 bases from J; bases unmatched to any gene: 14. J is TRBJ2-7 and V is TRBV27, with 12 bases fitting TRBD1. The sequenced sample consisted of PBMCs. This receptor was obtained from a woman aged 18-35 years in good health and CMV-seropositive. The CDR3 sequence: CASSPKPGQGAFFYEQYV. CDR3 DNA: TGTGCCAGCAGTCCCAAACCGGGACAGGGGGCCTTTTTCTACGAGCAGTACGTC.